This T cell receptor (beta chain) was sequenced during a study of regulatory T cells in long-lasting Graves disease. Study-wide findings and caveats: Public clonotype sharing was higher in persistent than newly diagnosed patients.

Time point noted: newly diagnosed GD, antithyroid drugs for less than 3 months. Extracted PBMC RNA gave rise to the TCR library. The TCR beta library used iRepertoire HTBI primers with Arm-PCR amplification of CDR3. TCRdb re-analysed the multiplex PCR reads in MiXCR, keeping a single row per CDR3 protein. This sample has 450,000 to 500,000 distinct CDR3 sequences; 16% occur once, and the top ten carry 12%. A remark on this clonotype: No antigen is known for it.

This same sample was also taken into another study, of T cells in Graves' hyperthyroidism and ophthalmopathy. From that second work: Patients aged 18 to 65 had newly diagnosed hyperthyroidism lasting under 2 months. Patients with ophthalmopathy were separated from those with stable hyperthyroidism by a 13 V-J model.

This sequence was found in a man aged 40-49 years with Graves disease. The source was peripheral blood mononuclear cells (PBMCs), collected at new diagnosis, from a patient treated with antithyroid drugs.

The CDR3 sequence: CASSLAGAGVDETQYF. In DNA, the CDR3 is TGCGCCAGCAGCTTGGCGGGCGCGGGAGTAGATGAGACCCAGTACTTC. J is TRBJ2-5 and V is TRBV5-1; TRBD2 agrees at 7 bases. The junction had 10 bases not matched to a gene; V was cut back by 0 bases and J by 5 bases. Looked up from germline, CDR1 is SGHRS and CDR2 is YFSETQ. The length of the CDR3 is 16 residues.